The following is a T cell receptor (beta chain) sequence with its context. The antigen remains undetermined. This record belongs to a study of pediatric ulcerative colitis. One to two pinch biopsies were taken from the rectum during colonoscopy. The ends were cut back, 3 bases at V and 11 bases at J, with 15 bases in the middle. The CDR3 spans 13 residues. CDR1 and CDR2 from the germline V gene are KGHSH and LQKENI. Findings and caveats of the study: Clonal expansions reduced rectal repertoire diversity in acute severe colitis.

The repertoire was sequenced with immunoSEQ multiplex PCR; TCRdb's copy has only in-frame clones and lacks some. The repertoire holds about 22,000 clones, with around 69% as singletons. The receptor's source is a boy aged 5-17 years with severe ulcerative colitis. Material: gut tissue. J is TRBJ2-3 and V is TRBV18; perhaps TRBD2 as D (5 bases). The CDR3, as DNA: TGTGCCAGCTCACCGTCGGACTCGAGAGAGCAGTATTTT. This sequence encodes CASSPSDSREQYF.